This T cell receptor beta chain was obtained from a study of tumor-infiltrating lymphocytes in primary liver carcinoma (dated by TCRdb to the late 2010s). Regarding the study in general: Between November 2015 and March 2016, a few patients in China with histopathologically diagnosed primary liver carcinoma had surgical resection. Each sample produced roughly 3.65 to 7.5 million productive TCRbeta reads, and read depth showed no significant difference between tissue types. TCRbeta repertoire sequencing, expression microarrays and whole-exome sequencing were combined in the study across five regions of each liver tumor, with adjacent normal tissue and blood also included. A total of approximately 35 specimens from 5 patients underwent TCRbeta repertoire sequencing, comprising 25 tumor regions, 5 adjacent noncancerous liver tissues and 5 peripheral blood samples. Of the five patients, three men and two women aged 30 to 69 years, four had hepatocellular carcinoma and one had combined HCC and intrahepatic cholangiocarcinoma. Reproducibility between technical replicate repertoires was high, with correlation coefficients above 0.98 and mean shared-clone rates approximately 0.91. The five patients had tumors of stage T1-T3 N0M0, with maximum diameters ranging from roughly 4 to 11 cm.

This clonotype has a handful of counts. No antigen is known for it. No much larger clonotype is one base removed from it; base qualities were not supplied. The CDR3 starts with the cysteine, ends with the phenylalanine, and has 11 residues. Left in the record is the CDR3 DNA by itself, 33 bases read in frame from the first base. The germline V gene yields MNHEY for CDR1 and SVGEGT for CDR2. V lost 4 bases and J lost 6 bases; the stretch between them is 5 bases long. Blood RNA was extracted from unsorted whole blood using TRIzol reagent, and germline DNA was obtained with the DNeasy Blood & Tissue kit. At the time of sampling, the patients had chronic HBV infection and had not received any treatment. Before surgery, 3 to 5 milliliters of peripheral blood were collected into K2EDTA tubes. What the study reported, not specific to this receptor: Because the samples were bulk and unsorted, CD4+ and CD8+ T cell repertoires could not be compared. With just a handful of patients in the study, the authors point out that the findings should be validated in a larger study. Pairs of tumor regions showed greater repertoire overlap (mean roughly 35%) than tumor-adjacent pairs (roughly 17%) or tumor-blood pairs (about 14%), which is consistent with antigen-driven expansion. A significantly larger repertoire fraction was made up by the top 250 clones in tumors than in blood (p = 0.039). Only the TCR beta chain was sequenced, so true repertoire diversity is likely underestimated because unpaired alpha chains were not captured.

Starting from 450 to 500 ng total RNA, TCRbeta-specific cDNA was produced by reverse transcription with a constant-region primer and ProtoScript II reverse transcriptase. Construction of the TCRbeta libraries relied on three nested rounds of multiplex PCR, following a slightly modified ARM-PCR procedure. The first two PCR rounds used multiplex TRBV1-TRBV30 forward primers with a Cbeta reverse primer, each for about 10 cycles. Sample barcodes and Illumina adapters were attached in a final 25-cycle PCR using Deep VentR polymerase. Before sequencing, amplicons of 200-500 bp were gel-purified using a QIAquick gel extraction kit. TCRbeta amplicons were sequenced on an Illumina HiSeq 2500 with 250-bp paired-end reads. As for the original processing: Trimmomatic v0.33 was used to quality-trim the reads, and FLASH v1.2.11 was used to merge paired reads so that full CDR3 sequences could be recovered. V, D and J germline segments were assigned to the rearranged TCRbeta sequences using MiGEC v1.2.1b. Clonotype statistics and Shannon-Wiener diversity indices were calculated with VDJtools v1.0.0. To reduce sampling bias, subsequent analyses other than the diversity analysis used only the 250 most abundant clonotypes in each sample. Clones were called with MiXCR by TCRdb after fastp trimmed the public reads at Q25, and only in-frame beta chains were retained. All rows with the same CDR3 protein become a single entry with the most common DNA and genes. The V and J calls shown here were made by TCRdb, not taken from the authors' results. In this sample the table shows 300,000 to 350,000 distinct CDR3 sequences, less than 75% of which occur a single time. The top ten constitute 6.5% of the sample.

The chain was built from TRBV6-2 or TRBV6-3 and TRBJ2-3, with the D gene uncertain. The TCR sequence derives from a man aged 40-49 years with primary liver carcinoma and hepatitis B virus infection. Sequenced: peripheral blood. The CDR3 amino acid sequence is: CASSSWDTQYF. The sequence in DNA is TGTGCCAGCAGTTCTTGGGATACGCAGTATTTT.